This entry features one T cell receptor beta chain sequence. The CDR3 is 13 residues long. Germline V gives CDR1 SGHVS, CDR2 FQNEAQ. Trimming removed 5 bases from V and 4 bases from J, with 11 bases in between. Original methodology: Reference gene primer amplification gave estimated nucleated cell counts. The protocol was immunoSEQ multiplex PCR, while the TCRdb copy is restricted to in-frame clones and leaves out a portion. D and trimming come from the DNA, and the V and J calls and clone size come from that table. The table lists 120,000 or so clones, more than 60% of them singletons. This sample is drawn from a study of blood T cell repertoires in COVID-19. Overall study context: The analysed material was cDNA or gDNA that came from T cells, B-cell-depleted T cells, or PBMCs.

V gene TRBV7-8 combines with J gene TRBJ1-2, with D possibly matching TRBD1 (5 bases). This clonotype originated in a woman aged 70 to 79 with acute or convalescent COVID-19. Sequenced sample: peripheral blood. CDR3 sequence: CASSRTLSYGYTF. The CDR3 DNA is TGTGCCAGCAGCCGGACACTCTCCTATGGCTACACCTTC.